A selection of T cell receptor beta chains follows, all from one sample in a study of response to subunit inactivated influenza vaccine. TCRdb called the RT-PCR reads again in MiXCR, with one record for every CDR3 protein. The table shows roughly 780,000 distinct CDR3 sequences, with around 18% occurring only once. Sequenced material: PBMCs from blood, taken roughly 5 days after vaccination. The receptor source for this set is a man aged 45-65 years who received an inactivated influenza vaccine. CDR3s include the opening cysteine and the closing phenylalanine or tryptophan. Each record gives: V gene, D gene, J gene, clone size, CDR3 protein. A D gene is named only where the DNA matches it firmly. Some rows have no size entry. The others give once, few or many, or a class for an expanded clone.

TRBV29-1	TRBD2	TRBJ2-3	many	CSVVGKRGRSTDTQYF
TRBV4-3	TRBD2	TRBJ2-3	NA	CASSQEFWLAGGGSTDTQYF
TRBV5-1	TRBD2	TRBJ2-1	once	CASSHGTSGIFLSDEQFF
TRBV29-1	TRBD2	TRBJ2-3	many	CSVDSAGRYTDTQYF
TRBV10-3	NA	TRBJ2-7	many	CAISEYGGMEQYF
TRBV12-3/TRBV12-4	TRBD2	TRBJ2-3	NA	CASSLEMGGGSKDTQYF
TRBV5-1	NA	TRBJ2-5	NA	CASSLASSQETQYF
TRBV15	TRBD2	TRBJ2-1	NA	CATGGTSGRARQFF
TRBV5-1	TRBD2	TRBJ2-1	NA	CASSSPPGLAGGRGNEQFF
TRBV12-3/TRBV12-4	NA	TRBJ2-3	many	CASSLGQADTQYF
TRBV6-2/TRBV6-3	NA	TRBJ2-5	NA	CASSYGARFQETQYF
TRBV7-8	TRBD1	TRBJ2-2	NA	CASSQSTGYTGELFF
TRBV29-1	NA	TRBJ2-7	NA	CSVLERIGPYEQYF
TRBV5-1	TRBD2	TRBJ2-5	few	CASKGSGVTETQYF
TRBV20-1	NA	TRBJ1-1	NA	CSASSGAGTEAFF
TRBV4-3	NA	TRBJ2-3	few	CASSQRDTDTQYF
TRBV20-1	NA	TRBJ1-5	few	CSASRDIRNQPQHF
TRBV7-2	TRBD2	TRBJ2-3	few	CASSLRDYHTDTQYF
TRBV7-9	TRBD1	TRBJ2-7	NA	CASSAWDRGSTYEQYF
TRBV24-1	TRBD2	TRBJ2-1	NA	CATSDHGSWEGHNEQFF
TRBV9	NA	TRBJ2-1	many	CASSVGLALEQFF
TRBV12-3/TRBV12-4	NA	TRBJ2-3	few	CASRPTGLPDTQYF
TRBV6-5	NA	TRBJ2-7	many	CASSYSQGPTYEQYF
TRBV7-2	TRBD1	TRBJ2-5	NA	CASSTDRGRETQYF
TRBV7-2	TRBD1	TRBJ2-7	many	CASSLGLGGRYEQYF
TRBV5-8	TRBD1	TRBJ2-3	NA	CASSLMTGADTQYF
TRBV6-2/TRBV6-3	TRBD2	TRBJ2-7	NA	CAIGVAGTSEQYF
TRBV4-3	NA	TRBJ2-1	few	CASSQDGAGLGYNEQFF
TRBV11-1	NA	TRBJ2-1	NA	CASSPAQGSNEQFF
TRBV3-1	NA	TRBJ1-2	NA	CASSQGMKDGYTF
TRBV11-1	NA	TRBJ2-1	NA	CASSTDTFNEQFF
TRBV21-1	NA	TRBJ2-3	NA	CASSSEVLAGGSTDTQYF
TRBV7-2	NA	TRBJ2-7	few	CASSSNTEKYF
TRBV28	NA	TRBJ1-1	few	CASSFLSENTEAFF
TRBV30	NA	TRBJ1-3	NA	CAWSVRNTIYF
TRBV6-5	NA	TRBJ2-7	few	CASSYSGAGLAYEQYF
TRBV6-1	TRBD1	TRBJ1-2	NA	CASSRTGYGGYTF
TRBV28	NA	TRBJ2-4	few	CASSSASMDIQYF
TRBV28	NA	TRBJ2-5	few	CASSFQDQETQYF
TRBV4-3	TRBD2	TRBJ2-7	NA	CASSQDSGGRAGYEQYF
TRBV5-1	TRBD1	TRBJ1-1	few	CASSRTGSYEAFF
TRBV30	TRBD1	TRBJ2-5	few	CAWNKGQGIQETQYF